Listed below are T cell receptor beta chains from one sample, sequenced in a study of blood T cell repertoires in COVID-19. The method was immunoSEQ multiplex PCR; TCRdb's version includes in-frame clones alone and lacks a portion of them. Counted here are over 70,000 clones, 70% to 90% occurring once; the ten biggest clones make up 9.5% to 12%. Sequencing input: peripheral blood. The receptors derive from a man aged 60 to 75 with COVID-19, enrolled during active disease. Both conserved end residues are part of each CDR3. The D gene is left open where the match is weak. A row's size may be missing; if present it is once, few, many or a size class.

V gene	D gene	clone size	J gene	CDR3 DNA	CDR3 protein
TRBV5-1	TRBD1	NA	TRBJ1-1	TGCGCCAGCAGCCCTCTCTCGGACAGGGGGACTGAAGCTTTCTTT	CASSPLSDRGTEAFF
TRBV24-1	TRBD1	NA	TRBJ2-7	TGTGCCACCAGTGGTCTGGGACAGGGGGGACCTAGGGAGCAGTACTTC	CATSGLGQGGPREQYF
TRBV5-6	NA	NA	TRBJ2-5	TGTGCCAGCAGCTCCACGGTTTGGGAGACCCAGTACTTC	CASSSTVWETQYF
TRBV28	TRBD1	NA	TRBJ1-2	TGTGCCAGCAGCCCCGGACCGGGACAGTCTAACTATGGCTACACCTTC	CASSPGPGQSNYGYTF
TRBV10-2	TRBD2	NA	TRBJ2-5	TGCGCCAGCAGGGCGGGAGTCGGAGAGACCCAGTACTTC	CASRAGVGETQYF
TRBV4-1	NA	once	TRBJ2-1	TGCGCCAGCAGCCTCAGGATAACCGGGACTCGGGACAATGAGCAGTTCTTC	CASSLRITGTRDNEQFF
TRBV7-9	TRBD2	once	TRBJ2-3	TGTGCCAGCAGCTTATCCGGAGCGGGAGCCGGGGATACGCAGTATTTT	CASSLSGAGAGDTQYF
TRBV5-5	NA	NA	TRBJ1-6	TGTGCCAGCAGCTTGAGTGGCAGGGCAGAGAGGCCCCTCCACTTT	CASSLSGRAERPLHF
TRBV14	NA	NA	TRBJ1-1	TGTGCCAGCAGCGGGGAGGTCAACACTGAAGCTTTCTTT	CASSGEVNTEAFF
TRBV3-1/TRBV3-2	TRBD1	NA	TRBJ2-5	TGTGCCAGCAGCTCCAGGGAGGCGGACAGGGTCCAAGAGACCCAGTACTTC	CASSSREADRVQETQYF
TRBV2	TRBD1	NA	TRBJ2-5	TGTGCCAGCATCGAGGGACAGGGGGCGTGGGAGACCCAGTACTTC	CASIEGQGAWETQYF
TRBV12-3/TRBV12-4	NA	NA	TRBJ1-2	TGTGCCAGCAGCCCGGACATTTACTATGGCTACACCTTC	CASSPDIYYGYTF
TRBV11-3	TRBD2	NA	TRBJ2-1	TGTGCCAGCAGCGTAGCGGGGGGGCGCCACAATGAGCAGTTCTTC	CASSVAGGRHNEQFF
TRBV28	NA	NA	TRBJ1-5	TGTGCCAGCAGTTTATTTAGTGCGTGGCAGCCCCAGCATTTT	CASSLFSAWQPQHF
TRBV19	TRBD1	NA	TRBJ2-5	TGTGCCAGTAGGGGGACAGGGGGCGTACAGACCCAGTACTTC	CASRGTGGVQTQYF
TRBV15	NA	NA	TRBJ1-5	TGTGCCACCAGCAGAGTAGCGGAAGGGAGACAGCCCCAGCATTTT	CATSRVAEGRQPQHF
TRBV5-1	TRBD2	many	TRBJ2-1	TGCGCCAGCAGCTTGGTGGGACTAGGTTCCAATGAGCAGTTCTTC	CASSLVGLGSNEQFF
TRBV19	TRBD2	once	TRBJ2-3	TGTGCCAGTAGTGATCAAGCGGGGCGCACAGATACGCAGTATTTT	CASSDQAGRTDTQYF
TRBV29-1	NA	once	TRBJ1-2	TGCAGCGGAGGGCAGCTTATGGAAGATGGCTACACCTTC	CSGGQLMEDGYTF
TRBV7-3	TRBD2	once	TRBJ2-5	TGTGCCAGCAGCCCAGTGCGGGGGGGGCTGGAGACCCAGTACTTC	CASSPVRGGLETQYF
TRBV30	TRBD1	NA	TRBJ2-5	TGTGCCTGGAGGCTAGCAGGGGGCCGGGAGACCCAGTACTTC	CAWRLAGGRETQYF
TRBV28	TRBD2	NA	TRBJ2-5	TGTGCCAGCGGTCTACCGCGGGGGGGACAAGAGACCCAGTACTTC	CASGLPRGGQETQYF
TRBV5-6	TRBD1	NA	TRBJ1-2	TGTGCCAGCAGCTACTGGGACAGGGGTGGCTACACCTTC	CASSYWDRGGYTF
TRBV11-2	NA	NA	TRBJ1-4	TGTGCCAGCAGCTTATATGGGACAAGCAATGAAAAACTGTTTTTT	CASSLYGTSNEKLFF
TRBV14	NA	NA	TRBJ2-7	TGTGCCAGCAGCCTTACTTCCCGGGACAACTCCTACGAGCAGTACTTC	CASSLTSRDNSYEQYF
TRBV6-6	TRBD2	NA	TRBJ2-2	TGTGCCAGCTCGGCGGGGGATTCTTTCGGGGAGCTGTTTTTT	CASSAGDSFGELFF
TRBV5-6	TRBD2	NA	TRBJ2-7	TGTGCCAGCAGCCCCGGACTAGCGGGGACCTACGAGCAGTACTTC	CASSPGLAGTYEQYF
TRBV6-5	NA	NA	TRBJ2-2	TGTGCCAGCAGTTACCGCGGGTCAAACACCGGGGAGCTGTTTTTT	CASSYRGSNTGELFF
TRBV10-3	NA	few	TRBJ1-2	TGTGCCATCAGTGCCATACGACGGGACTATGGCTACACCTTC	CAISAIRRDYGYTF